This T cell receptor beta chain was documented in a study of cytomegalovirus exposure and HLA in healthy donors. The study's findings and limits: Most TCR sequences proved rare, with some public TCRs found in many donors.

Concerning this clone itself: Its antigen is unknown.

PCR primers comprised 60 Vbeta and 13 Jbeta primers. TCRdb keeps only in-frame clones here, not all; method: immunoSEQ multiplex PCR. The sample includes some 170,000 clones, around 81% seen only once; the top ten take roughly 13%. The CDR3 totals 16 residues. CDR1 is SGHRS, CDR2 YFSETQ, per germline. V was clipped by 2 bases and J by 4 bases; unmatched bases: 9. The sequenced material came from PBMCs. This chain connects TRBV5-1 to TRBJ2-3; 8 bases agree with TRBD2. The receptor was isolated from a woman aged 45-59 years in good health and CMV-seronegative. CDR3 loop: CASSFLSGRGSDTQYF. CDR3 DNA: TGCGCCAGCAGCTTTTTGAGCGGGAGAGGATCAGATACGCAGTATTTT.